Reported below is one TCR beta chain. Its specificity is unknown. This sample was included in a study of T cell responses to AZD1222 COVID-19 vaccine. The data were produced by immunoSEQ multiplex PCR, yet TCRdb's version contains in-frame clones alone and is incomplete. This sample yields 160,000 or so clones, of which just over 90% are seen a single time; about 1.1% belongs to the top ten. Study-level findings and limits: White British people made up most donors, females outnumbered males, and clonal diversity was possibly underestimated.

Germline V gene data show CDR1 as SGHVS and CDR2 as FQNEAQ. The CDR3 has 15 amino acids. V was cut by 0 bases and J by 4 bases, with 12 bases left in between. This receptor was obtained from an adult who received the AZD1222 COVID-19 vaccine. This sequence joins TRBV7-8 and TRBJ1-1; maybe TRBD1 (6 bases). The sample consisted of peripheral blood, taken 28 days after the second AZD1222 dose. CDR3: CASSLARGGSTEAFF. The CDR3 DNA sequence: TGTGCCAGCAGCTTAGCGAGGGGGGGGAGCACTGAAGCTTTCTTT.